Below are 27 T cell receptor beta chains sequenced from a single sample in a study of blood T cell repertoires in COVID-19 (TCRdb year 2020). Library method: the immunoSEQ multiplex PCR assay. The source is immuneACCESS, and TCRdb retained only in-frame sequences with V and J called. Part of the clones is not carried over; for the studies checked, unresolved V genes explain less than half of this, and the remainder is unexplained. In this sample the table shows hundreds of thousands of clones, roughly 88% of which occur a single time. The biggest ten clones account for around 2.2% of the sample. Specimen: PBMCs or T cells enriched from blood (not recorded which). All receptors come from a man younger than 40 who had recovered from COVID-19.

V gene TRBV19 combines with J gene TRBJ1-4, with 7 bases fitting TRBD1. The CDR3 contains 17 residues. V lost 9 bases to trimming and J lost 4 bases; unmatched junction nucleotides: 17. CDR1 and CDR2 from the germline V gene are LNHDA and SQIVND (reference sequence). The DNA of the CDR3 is TGTGCCAGCAAGATCCGGGACAGAGGATTATTTAATGAAAAACTGTTTTTT. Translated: CASKIRDRGLFNEKLFF. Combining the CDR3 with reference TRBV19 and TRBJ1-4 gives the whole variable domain DGGITQSPKYLFRKEGQNVTLSCEQNLNHDAMYWYRQDPGQGLRLIYYSQIVNDFQKGDIAEGYSVSREKKESFPLTVTSAQKNPTAFYLCASKIRDRGLFNEKLFFGSGTQLSVL.

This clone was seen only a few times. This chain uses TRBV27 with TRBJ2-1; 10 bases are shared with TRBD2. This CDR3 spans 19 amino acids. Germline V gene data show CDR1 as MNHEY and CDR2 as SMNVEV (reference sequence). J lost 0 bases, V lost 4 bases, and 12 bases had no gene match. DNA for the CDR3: TGTGCCAGCAGTTCCTACTTAGCGGGGGGACCTCCCTCCTACAATGAGCAGTTCTTC. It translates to CASSSYLAGGPPSYNEQFF.

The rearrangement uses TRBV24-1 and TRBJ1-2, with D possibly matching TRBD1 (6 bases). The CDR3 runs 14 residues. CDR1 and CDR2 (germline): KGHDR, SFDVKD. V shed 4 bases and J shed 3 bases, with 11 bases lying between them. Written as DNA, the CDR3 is TGTGCCACCAGTGACCAGGGGATGGACTATGGCTACACCTTC. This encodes CATSDQGMDYGYTF.

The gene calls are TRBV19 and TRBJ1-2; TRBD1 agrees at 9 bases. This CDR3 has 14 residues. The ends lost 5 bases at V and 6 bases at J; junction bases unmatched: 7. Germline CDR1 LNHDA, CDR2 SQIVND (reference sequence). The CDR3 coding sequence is TGTGCCAGTAGTCCTGAAAACAGGGGGCATGGCTACACCTTC. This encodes CASSPENRGHGYTF. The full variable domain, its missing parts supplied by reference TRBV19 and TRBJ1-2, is DGGITQSPKYLFRKEGQNVTLSCEQNLNHDAMYWYRQDPGQGLRLIYYSQIVNDFQKGDIAEGYSVSREKKESFPLTVTSAQKNPTAFYLCASSPENRGHGYTFGSGTRLTVV.

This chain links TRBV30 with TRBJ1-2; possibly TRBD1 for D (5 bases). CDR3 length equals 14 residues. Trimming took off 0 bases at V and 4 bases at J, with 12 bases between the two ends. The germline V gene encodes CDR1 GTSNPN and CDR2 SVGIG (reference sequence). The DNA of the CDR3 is TGTGCCTGGAGTGTACCAGGACAAGTCTATGGCTACACCTTC. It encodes CAWSVPGQVYGYTF. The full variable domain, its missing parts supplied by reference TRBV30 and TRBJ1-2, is SQTIHQWPATLVQPVGSPLSLECTVEGTSNPNLYWYRQAAGRGLQLLFYSVGIGQISSEVPQNLSASRPQDRQFILSSKKLLLSDSGFYLCAWSVPGQVYGYTFGSGTRLTVV.

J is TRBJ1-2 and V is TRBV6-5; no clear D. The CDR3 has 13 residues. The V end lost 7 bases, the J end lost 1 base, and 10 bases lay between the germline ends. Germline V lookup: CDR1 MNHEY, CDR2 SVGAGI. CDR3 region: CASKGAGNYGYTF. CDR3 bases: TGTGCCAGCAAAGGCGCGGGTAACTATGGCTACACCTTC.

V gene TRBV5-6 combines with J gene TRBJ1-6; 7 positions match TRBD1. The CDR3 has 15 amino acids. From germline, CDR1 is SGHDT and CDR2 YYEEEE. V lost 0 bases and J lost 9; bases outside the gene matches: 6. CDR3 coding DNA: TGTGCCAGCAGCTTGGTGGGGCAGGGGGGTTCACCCCTCCACTTT. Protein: CASSLVGQGGSPLHF.

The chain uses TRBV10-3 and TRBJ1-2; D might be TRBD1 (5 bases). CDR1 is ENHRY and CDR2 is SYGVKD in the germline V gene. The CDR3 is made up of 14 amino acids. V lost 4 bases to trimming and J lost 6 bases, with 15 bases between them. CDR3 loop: CAISVRGMGNGYTF. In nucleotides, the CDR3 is TGTGCCATCAGTGTTAGGGGAATGGGAAATGGCTACACCTTC.

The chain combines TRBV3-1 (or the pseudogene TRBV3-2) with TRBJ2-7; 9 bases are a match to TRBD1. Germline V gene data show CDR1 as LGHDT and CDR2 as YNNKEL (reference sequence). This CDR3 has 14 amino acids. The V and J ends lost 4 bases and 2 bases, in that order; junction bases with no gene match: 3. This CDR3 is CASSPRQGAYEQYF. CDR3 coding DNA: TGTGCCAGCAGCCCGCGACAGGGGGCCTACGAGCAGTACTTC.

CDR3 protein: CASSLSLVLTQGSSGAFF. Written as DNA, the CDR3 is TGTGCCAGCAGCCTCTCGCTAGTGTTGACACAGGGGTCCTCCGGTGCTTTCTTT. The chain recombines TRBV7-6 with TRBJ1-1; 7 bases line up with TRBD1. V shed 5 bases, J shed 11 bases, and the junction held 26 bases outside the gene matches. CDR1 is SGHVS and CDR2 is FNYEAQ in the germline V gene. CDR3 length: 18 amino acids.

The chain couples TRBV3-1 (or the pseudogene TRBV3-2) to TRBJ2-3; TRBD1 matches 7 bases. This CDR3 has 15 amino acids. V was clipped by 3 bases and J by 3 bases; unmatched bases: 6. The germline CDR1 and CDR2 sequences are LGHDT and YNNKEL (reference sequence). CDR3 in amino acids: CASSHGTVPTDTQYF. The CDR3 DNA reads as TGTGCCAGCAGCCACGGGACAGTCCCAACAGATACGCAGTATTTT.

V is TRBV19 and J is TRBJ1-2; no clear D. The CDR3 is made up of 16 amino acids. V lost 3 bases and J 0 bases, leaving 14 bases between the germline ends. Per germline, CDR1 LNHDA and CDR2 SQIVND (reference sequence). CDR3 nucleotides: TGTGCCAGTAGTATGATTAGTTTGGGAGCTAACTATGGCTACACCTTC. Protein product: CASSMISLGANYGYTF.

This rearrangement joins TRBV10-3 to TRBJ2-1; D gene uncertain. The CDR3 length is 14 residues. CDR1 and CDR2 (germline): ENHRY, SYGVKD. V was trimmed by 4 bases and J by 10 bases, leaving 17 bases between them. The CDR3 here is CAISGAQAGLEQFF. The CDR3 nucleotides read TGTGCCATCAGTGGTGCTCAAGCAGGCTTAGAGCAGTTCTTC.

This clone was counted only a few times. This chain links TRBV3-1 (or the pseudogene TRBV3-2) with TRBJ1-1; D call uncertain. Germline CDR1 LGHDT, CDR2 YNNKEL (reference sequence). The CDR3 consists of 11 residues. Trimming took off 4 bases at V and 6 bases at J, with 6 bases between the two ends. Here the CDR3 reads CASSRSSEAFF. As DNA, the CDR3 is TGTGCCAGCAGCCGGAGTTCTGAAGCTTTCTTT.

Written as DNA, the CDR3 is TGTGCCAGCAGTTGGACAGGATCCTCGGTGTCGGGCTACACCTTC. It specifies CASSWTGSSVSGYTF. The rearrangement links TRBV6-5 to TRBJ1-2; 7 bases map to TRBD1. V was pared by 4 bases and J by 8 bases, with 13 bases of the junction left unmatched. This CDR3 has 15 amino acids. CDR1 and CDR2 from the germline V gene are MNHEY and SVGAGI.

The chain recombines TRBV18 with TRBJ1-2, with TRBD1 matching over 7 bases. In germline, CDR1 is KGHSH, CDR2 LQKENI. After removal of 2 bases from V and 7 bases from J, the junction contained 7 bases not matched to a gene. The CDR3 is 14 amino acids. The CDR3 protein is CASSPDRALGGYTF. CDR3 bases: TGTGCCAGCTCACCAGACAGGGCCCTTGGTGGCTACACCTTC. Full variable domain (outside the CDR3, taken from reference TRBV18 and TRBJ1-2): NAGVMQNPRHLVRRRGQEARLRCSPMKGHSHVYWYRQLPEEGLKFMVYLQKENIIDESGMPKERFSAEFPKEGPSILRIQQVVRGDSAAYFCASSPDRALGGYTFGSGTRLTVV.

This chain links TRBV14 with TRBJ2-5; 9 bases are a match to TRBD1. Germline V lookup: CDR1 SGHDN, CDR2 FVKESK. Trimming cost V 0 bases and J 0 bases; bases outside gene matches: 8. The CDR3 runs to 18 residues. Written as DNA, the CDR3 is TGTGCCAGCAGCCAAGATATCGGAGACAGGGGGTACCAAGAGACCCAGTACTTC. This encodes CASSQDIGDRGYQETQYF.

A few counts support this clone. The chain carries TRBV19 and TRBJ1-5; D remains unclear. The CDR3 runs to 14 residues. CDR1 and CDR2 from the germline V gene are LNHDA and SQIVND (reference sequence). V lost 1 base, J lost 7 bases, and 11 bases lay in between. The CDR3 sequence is CASSIVPIRQPQHF. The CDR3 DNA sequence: TGTGCCAGTAGTATAGTACCCATCCGGCAGCCCCAGCATTTT.

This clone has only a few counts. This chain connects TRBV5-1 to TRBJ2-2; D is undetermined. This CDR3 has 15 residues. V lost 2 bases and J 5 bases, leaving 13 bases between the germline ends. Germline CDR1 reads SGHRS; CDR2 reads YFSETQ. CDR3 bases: TGCGCCAGCAGCTTTCAAACGGGTACGACCGGGGAGCTGTTTTTT. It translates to CASSFQTGTTGELFF. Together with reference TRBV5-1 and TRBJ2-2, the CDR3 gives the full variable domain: KAGVTQTPRYLIKTRGQQVTLSCSPISGHRSVSWYQQTPGQGLQFLFEYFSETQRNKGNFPGRFSGRQFSNSRSEMNVSTLELGDSALYLCASSFQTGTTGELFFGEGSRLTVL.

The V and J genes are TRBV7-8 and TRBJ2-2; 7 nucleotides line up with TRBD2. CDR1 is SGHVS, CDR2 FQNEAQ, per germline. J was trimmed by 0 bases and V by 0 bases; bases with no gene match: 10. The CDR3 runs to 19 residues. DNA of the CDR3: TGTGCCAGCAGCTTAGCACAGCGGGGTTTCATCGCGAACACCGGGGAGCTGTTTTTT. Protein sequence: CASSLAQRGFIANTGELFF.

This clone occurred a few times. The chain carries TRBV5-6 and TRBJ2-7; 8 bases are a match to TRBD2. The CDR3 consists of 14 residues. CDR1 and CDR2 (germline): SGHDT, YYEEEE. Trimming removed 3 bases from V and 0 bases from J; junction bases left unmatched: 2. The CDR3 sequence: CASSSGLASYEQYF. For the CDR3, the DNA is TGTGCCAGCAGCTCCGGACTAGCCTCCTACGAGCAGTACTTC.

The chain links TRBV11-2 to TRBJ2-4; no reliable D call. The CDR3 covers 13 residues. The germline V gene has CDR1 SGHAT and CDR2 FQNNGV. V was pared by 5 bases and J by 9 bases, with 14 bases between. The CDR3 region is CASSLNPRSIQYF. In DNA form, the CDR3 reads TGTGCCAGCAGCCTTAACCCGCGGAGCATTCAGTACTTC.

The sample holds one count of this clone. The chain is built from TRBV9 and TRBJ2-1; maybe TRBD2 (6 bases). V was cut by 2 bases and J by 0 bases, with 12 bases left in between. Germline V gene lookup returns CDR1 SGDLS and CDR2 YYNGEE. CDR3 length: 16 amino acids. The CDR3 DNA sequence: TGTGCCAGCAGCGTTGGCGGGGTTAGCTCCTACAATGAGCAGTTCTTC. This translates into CASSVGGVSSYNEQFF.

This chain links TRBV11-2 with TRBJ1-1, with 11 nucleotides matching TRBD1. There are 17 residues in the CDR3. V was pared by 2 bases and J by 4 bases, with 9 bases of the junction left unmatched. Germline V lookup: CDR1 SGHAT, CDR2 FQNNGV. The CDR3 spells CASSLPGQGEFPTEAFF. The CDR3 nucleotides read TGTGCCAGCAGCTTACCGGGACAGGGGGAGTTCCCCACTGAAGCTTTCTTT.

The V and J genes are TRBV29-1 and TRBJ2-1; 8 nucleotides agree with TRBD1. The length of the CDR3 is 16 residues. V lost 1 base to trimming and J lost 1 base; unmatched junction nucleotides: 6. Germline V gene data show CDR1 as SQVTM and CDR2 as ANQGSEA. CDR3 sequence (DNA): TGCAGCGTTGAAGGGGTCGGGACAGGTTCCTACAATGAGCAGTTCTTC. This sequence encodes CSVEGVGTGSYNEQFF.

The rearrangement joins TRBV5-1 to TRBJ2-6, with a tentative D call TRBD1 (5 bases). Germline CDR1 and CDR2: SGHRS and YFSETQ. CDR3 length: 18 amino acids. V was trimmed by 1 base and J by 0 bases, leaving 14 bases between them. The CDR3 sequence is CASSLRGSRYSGANVLTF. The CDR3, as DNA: TGCGCCAGCAGCTTGAGGGGCAGCCGATACTCTGGGGCCAACGTCCTGACTTTC.

Here the CDR3 DNA reads TGTGCCAGCAGTCTCTCGACAGGGTGGGATTCACCCCTCCACTTT. This encodes CASSLSTGWDSPLHF. V usage is TRBV27 and J usage is TRBJ1-6; 7 nucleotides match TRBD1. The V segment lost 5 bases and the J segment 8 bases; nucleotides outside the gene matches: 9. Germline values: CDR1 MNHEY, CDR2 SMNVEV (reference sequence). CDR3 length: 15 residues.